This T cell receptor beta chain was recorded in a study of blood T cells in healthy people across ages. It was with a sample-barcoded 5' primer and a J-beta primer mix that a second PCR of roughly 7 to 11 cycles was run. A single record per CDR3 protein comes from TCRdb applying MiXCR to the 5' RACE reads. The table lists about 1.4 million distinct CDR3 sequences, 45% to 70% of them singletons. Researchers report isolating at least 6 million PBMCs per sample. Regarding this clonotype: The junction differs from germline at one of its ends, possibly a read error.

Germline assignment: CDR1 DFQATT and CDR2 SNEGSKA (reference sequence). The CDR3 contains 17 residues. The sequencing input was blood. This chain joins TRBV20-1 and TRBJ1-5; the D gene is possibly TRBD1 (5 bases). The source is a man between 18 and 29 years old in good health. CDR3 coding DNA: TGCAGTGCTGGAGATCGTGGAGGGACGGAGAACAATCAGCCCCAGCATTTT. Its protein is CSAGDRGGTENNQPQHF.